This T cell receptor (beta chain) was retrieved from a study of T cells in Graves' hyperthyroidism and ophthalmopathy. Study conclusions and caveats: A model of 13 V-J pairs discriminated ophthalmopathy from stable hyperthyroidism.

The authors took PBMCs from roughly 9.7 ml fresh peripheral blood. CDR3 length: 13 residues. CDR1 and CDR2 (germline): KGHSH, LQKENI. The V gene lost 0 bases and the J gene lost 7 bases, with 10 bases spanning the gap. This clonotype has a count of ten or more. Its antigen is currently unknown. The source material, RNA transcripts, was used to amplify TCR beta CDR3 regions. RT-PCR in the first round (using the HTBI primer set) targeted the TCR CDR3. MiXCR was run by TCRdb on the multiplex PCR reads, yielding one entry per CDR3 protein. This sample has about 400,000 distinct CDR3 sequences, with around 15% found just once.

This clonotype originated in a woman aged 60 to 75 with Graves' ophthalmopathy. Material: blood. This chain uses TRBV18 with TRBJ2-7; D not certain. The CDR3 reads CASSPPARAEQYF. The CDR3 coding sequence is TGTGCCAGCTCACCACCAGCTAGGGCGGAGCAGTACTTC. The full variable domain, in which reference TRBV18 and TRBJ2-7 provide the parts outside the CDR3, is NAGVMQNPRHLVRRRGQEARLRCSPMKGHSHVYWYRQLPEEGLKFMVYLQKENIIDESGMPKERFSAEFPKEGPSILRIQQVVRGDSAAYFCASSPPARAEQYFGPGTRLTVT.